This TCR beta chain stems from a study of blood T cell repertoires in COVID-19. Clones were sequenced by immunoSEQ multiplex PCR, and TCRdb holds only the in-frame ones, with some missing. This repertoire shows 100,000 or so clones, 81% found once; its top ten account for under 40%. The junction had 5 bases not matched to a gene; V was cut back by 7 bases and J by 4 bases. The CDR3 sequence is 14 residues long. Germline CDR1 reads SNHLY; CDR2 reads FYNNEI. The TCR comes from a man at least 80 years old with acute or convalescent COVID-19. Sequences were obtained from peripheral blood. The V and J genes are TRBV2 and TRBJ2-2, with TRBD1 identical over 8 bases. CDR3 region: CASKDRVSTGELFF. In nucleotides, the CDR3 is TGTGCCAGCAAGGACAGGGTGAGCACCGGGGAGCTGTTTTTT. Combining the CDR3 with reference TRBV2 and TRBJ2-2 gives the whole variable domain EPEVTQTPSHQVTQMGQEVILRCVPISNHLYFYWYRQILGQKVEFLVSFYNNEISEKSEIFDDQFSVERPDGSNFTLKIRSTKLEDSAMYFCASKDRVSTGELFFGEGSRLTVL.